This T cell receptor (beta chain) was sequenced during a study of T cells after yellow fever vaccination. General observations from the study: The study re-detected most primary-vaccination clones after the booster (about 95% CD4, roughly 90% CD8). Abundant clonotypes from the bulk population could contaminate FACS-sorted repertoires.

The germline CDR1 and CDR2 sequences are SQVTM and ANQGSEA. V gave up 7 bases and J gave up 4 bases, with 13 bases separating them. This CDR3 spans 12 amino acids. This clonotype has a count of ten or more. As yet, its antigen is unknown. In TCRdb, the 5' RACE reads were re-called with MiXCR into one record per CDR3 protein. The sample records over 100,000 distinct CDR3 sequences, around 8.6% being singletons. The sequenced sample was CD8+ T cells sorted from PBMCs, obtained 45 days after the yellow fever booster vaccination. The chain uses TRBV29-1 and TRBJ1-1; tentative D call: TRBD1 (6 bases). The receptor was derived from a man aged 25 to 40 who received the YFV17D yellow fever vaccine. CDR3 DNA sequence: TGCAGCGCTACAGGGTCGGGCACTGAAGCTTTCTTT. This sequence encodes CSATGSGTEAFF.